This TCR beta chain was observed in a study of cytomegalovirus exposure and HLA in healthy donors. Study-wide results and caveats: Later genetic work tied a missense DCLRE1C variant to beta-chain V and J trimming. CMV serostatus alone was available as immune exposure information. According to the study, around 160 TCR beta chains were cytomegalovirus-associated.

Primers included in the PCR were 60 Vbeta and 13 Jbeta primers. Assay used: immunoSEQ multiplex PCR; TCRdb lists only in-frame clones, some missing. Of 150,000 to 190,000 clones listed, around 75% are singletons. This clone was counted between two and nine times. Its matching antigen is unknown. Trimming cost V 4 bases and J 5 bases; bases outside gene matches: 7. CDR1 and CDR2 from the germline V gene are SGHVS and FNYEAQ. The length of the CDR3 is 16 residues. The V and J genes are TRBV7-6 and TRBJ2-2; 10 bases align to TRBD1. Material for sequencing was PBMCs. This TCR was recovered from a man younger than 35 in good health and CMV-seronegative. The DNA for the CDR3 is TGTGCCAGCAGCTACCGACAGGGGGCGGATACCGGGGAGCTGTTTTTT. Protein: CASSYRQGADTGELFF.